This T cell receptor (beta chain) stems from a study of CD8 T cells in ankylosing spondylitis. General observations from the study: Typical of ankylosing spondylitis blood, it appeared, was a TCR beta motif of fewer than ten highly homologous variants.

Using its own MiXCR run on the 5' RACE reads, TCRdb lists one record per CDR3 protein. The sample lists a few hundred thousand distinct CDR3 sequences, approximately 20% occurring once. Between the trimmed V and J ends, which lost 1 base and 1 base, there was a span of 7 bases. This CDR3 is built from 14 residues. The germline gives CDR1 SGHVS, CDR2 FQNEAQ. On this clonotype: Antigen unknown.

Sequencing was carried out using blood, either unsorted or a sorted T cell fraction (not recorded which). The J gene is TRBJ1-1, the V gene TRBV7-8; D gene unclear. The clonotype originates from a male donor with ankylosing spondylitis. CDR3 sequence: CASSLGSANTEAFF. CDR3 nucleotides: TGTGCCAGCAGCTTAGGTTCCGCGAACACTGAAGCTTTCTTT.